A few counts support the clone carrying this T cell receptor beta chain. The sample belongs to a study of T cells and Merkel cell carcinoma outcomes. The CDR3 is 14 residues long. V dropped 3 bases and J dropped 5 bases, with 13 bases sitting between them. Germline V gene lookup returns CDR1 MNHNS and CDR2 SASEGT. Sequencing used immunoSEQ multiplex PCR; TCRdb keeps in-frame clones, though not all of them. Of about 15,000 clones detected, approximately 87% appear once; the ten largest clones hold under 8%. Sequencing was performed on tumor tissue from Merkel cell carcinoma. This TCR was recovered from a human donor with Merkel cell carcinoma. The chain is built from TRBV6-1 and TRBJ1-2, with D tentatively TRBD1 (6 bases). The CDR3 loop reads CASSEFGQQYGYTF. CDR3 in DNA: TGTGCCAGCAGTGAGTTTGGACAGCAGTATGGCTACACCTTC.